This TCR beta chain appears in the sequencing data of a study of shared clonotypes between healthy human individuals. This CDR3 is 13 amino acids long. V lost 6 bases and J lost 5, with 13 bases in between. Germline CDR1 is MNHNS and CDR2 is SASEGT. Researchers partitioned CD4+ cells into CD45RA+ naive and CD45RA-negative memory subsets. As for this clone: Its antigen is currently unknown.

Profiling relied on immunoSEQ multiplex PCR, and the TCRdb table lists in-frame clones only, not all of them. The sample holds under 2,500,000 clones, approximately 94% seen once. Overall study findings and caveats: Naive subsets usually exceeded memory subsets in estimated richness. Sharing across a few donors was seen in 4% to 6.5% of naive CD4 clonotypes. Sorted-subset sequencing, rarefaction showed, was incomplete despite large depth.

The chain couples TRBV6-1 to TRBJ1-2; perhaps TRBD1 as D (6 bases). This TCR was sampled from a man younger than 30 in good health. The sequenced material came from naive CD4+ T cells sorted from blood. Sample subset: CD45RA+ positively selected. CDR3 loop: CASRTTGPYGYTF. Here the CDR3 DNA reads TGTGCCAGCAGGACGACAGGACCGTATGGCTACACCTTC.